The sample holds a few counts of the clone carrying this T cell receptor beta chain. The data stem from a study of response to subunit inactivated influenza vaccine. Using its own MiXCR run on the RT-PCR reads, TCRdb lists one record per CDR3 protein. The table includes just under 550,000 distinct CDR3 sequences, roughly 25% detected once. Germline CDR1 ENHRY, CDR2 SYGVKD. This CDR3 comprises 17 residues. V lost 6 bases and J lost 5; bases outside the gene matches: 6. These same records also appear under a second study, on T cells expressing NK-cell markers. As reported in that work: UMIs were included in TCR beta cDNA generated by 5'RACE template switching. Of eight sequenced donors, seven were HCMV-seropositive and one HCMV-seronegative. CD8+ T cells in over five donors included dominant NKG2C+ clonotypes at 1.0-7.0%.

This rearrangement joins TRBV10-3 to TRBJ2-2, with 16 bases that match TRBD2. Sequencing was performed on CD4+ T cells sorted from PBMCs, taken roughly 12 days after vaccination. This sequence was found in a man over 45 who received an inactivated influenza vaccine. CDR3: CAISSGTSGRGTGELFF. Here the CDR3 DNA reads TGTGCCATCAGCTCCGGGACTAGCGGGAGGGGAACCGGGGAGCTGTTTTTT.